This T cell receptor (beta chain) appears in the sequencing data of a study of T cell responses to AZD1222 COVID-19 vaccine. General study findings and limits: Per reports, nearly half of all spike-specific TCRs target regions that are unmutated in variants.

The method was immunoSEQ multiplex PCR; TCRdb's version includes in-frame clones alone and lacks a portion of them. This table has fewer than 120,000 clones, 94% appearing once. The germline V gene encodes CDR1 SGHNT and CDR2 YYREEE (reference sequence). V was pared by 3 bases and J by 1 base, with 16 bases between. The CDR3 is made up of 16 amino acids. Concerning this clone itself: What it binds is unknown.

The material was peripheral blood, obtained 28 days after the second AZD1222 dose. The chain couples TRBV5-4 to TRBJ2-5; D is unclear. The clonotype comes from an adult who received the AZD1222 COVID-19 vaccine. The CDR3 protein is CASSWGSRTLQETQYF. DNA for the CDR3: TGTGCCAGCAGCTGGGGTAGCCGAACGCTCCAAGAGACCCAGTACTTC.